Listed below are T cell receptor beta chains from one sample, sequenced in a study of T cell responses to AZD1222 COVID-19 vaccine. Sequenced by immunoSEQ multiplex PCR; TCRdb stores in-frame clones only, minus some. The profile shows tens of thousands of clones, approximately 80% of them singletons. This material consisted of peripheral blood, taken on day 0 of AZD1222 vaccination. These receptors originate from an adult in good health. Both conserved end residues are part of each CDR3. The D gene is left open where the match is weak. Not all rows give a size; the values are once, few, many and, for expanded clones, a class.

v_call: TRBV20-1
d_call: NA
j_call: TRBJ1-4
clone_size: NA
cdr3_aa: CSASANRVGLLFF
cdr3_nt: TGCAGTGCTAGTGCGAATCGGGTGGGGTTACTGTTTTTT

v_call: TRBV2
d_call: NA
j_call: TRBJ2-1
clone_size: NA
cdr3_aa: CASSEARGVEQFF
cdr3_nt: TGTGCCAGCAGTGAAGCGCGCGGTGTAGAGCAGTTCTTC

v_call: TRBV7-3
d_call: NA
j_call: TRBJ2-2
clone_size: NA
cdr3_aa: CASSLTGRTGELFF
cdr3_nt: TGTGCCAGCAGCTTAACAGGGCGGACCGGGGAGCTGTTTTTT

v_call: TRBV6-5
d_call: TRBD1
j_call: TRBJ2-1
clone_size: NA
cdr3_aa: CASRLGRQGYNEQFF
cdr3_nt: TGTGCCAGCAGGTTGGGGAGACAGGGGTACAATGAGCAGTTCTTC

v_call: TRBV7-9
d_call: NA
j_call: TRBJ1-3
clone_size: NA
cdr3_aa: CASSPVGSSGNTIYF
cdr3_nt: TGTGCCAGCAGCCCTGTAGGCAGCTCTGGAAACACCATATATTTT

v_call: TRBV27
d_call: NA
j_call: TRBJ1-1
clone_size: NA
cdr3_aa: CASSLGGGGTEAFF
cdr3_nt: TGTGCCAGCAGTTTAGGGGGGGGAGGCACTGAAGCTTTCTTT

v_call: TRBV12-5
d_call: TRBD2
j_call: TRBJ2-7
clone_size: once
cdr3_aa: CASGLVRSGGGSQDFYEQYF
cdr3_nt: TGTGCTAGTGGTTTGGTACGGAGCGGGGGAGGGTCCCAGGATTTCTACGAGCAGTACTTC

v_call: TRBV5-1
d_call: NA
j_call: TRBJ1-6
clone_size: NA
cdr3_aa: CASSLEGGNSPLHF
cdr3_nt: TGCGCCAGCAGCTTGGAGGGCGGTAATTCACCCCTCCACTTT

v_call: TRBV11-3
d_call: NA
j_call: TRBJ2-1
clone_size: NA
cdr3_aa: CASSDESFPYNEQFF
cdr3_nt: TGTGCCAGCAGCGACGAGTCTTTTCCTTACAATGAGCAGTTCTTC

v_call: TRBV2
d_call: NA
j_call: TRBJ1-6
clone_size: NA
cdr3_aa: CASSEVRASPLHF
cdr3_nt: TGTGCCAGCAGTGAAGTCCGGGCTTCACCCCTCCACTTT

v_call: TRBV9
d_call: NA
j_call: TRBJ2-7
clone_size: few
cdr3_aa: CASSVSSRAAPYEQYF
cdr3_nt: TGTGCCAGCAGCGTTAGCTCTAGGGCGGCGCCCTACGAGCAGTACTTC

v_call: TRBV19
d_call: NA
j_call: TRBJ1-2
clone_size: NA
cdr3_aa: CASSIEGRGVYGYTF
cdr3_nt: TGTGCCAGTAGTATAGAGGGCAGGGGAGTCTATGGCTACACCTTC

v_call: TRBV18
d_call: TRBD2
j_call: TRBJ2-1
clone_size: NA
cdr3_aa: CASSQPGLAPGNRYNEQFF
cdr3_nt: TGTGCCAGCTCGCAACCGGGACTAGCGCCTGGTAATCGTTACAATGAGCAGTTCTTC

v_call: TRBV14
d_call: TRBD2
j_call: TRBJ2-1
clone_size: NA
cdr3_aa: CASSQGGSSGRQFF
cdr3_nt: TGTGCCAGCAGCCAAGGGGGATCTAGCGGACGCCAGTTCTTC

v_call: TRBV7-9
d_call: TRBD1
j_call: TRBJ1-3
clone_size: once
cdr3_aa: CASTDAGQGFLVPGNTIYF
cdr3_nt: TGTGCCAGCACCGATGCGGGACAGGGGTTCCTAGTCCCTGGAAACACCATATATTTT

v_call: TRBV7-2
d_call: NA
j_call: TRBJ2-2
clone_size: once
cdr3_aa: CASSLGGSGELFF
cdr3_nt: TGTGCCAGCAGCTTAGGGGGTTCCGGGGAGCTGTTTTTT

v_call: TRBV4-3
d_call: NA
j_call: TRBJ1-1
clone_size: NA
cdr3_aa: CASSQSTGRGGEAFF
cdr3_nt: TGCGCCAGCAGCCAGTCAACAGGGCGGGGTGGTGAAGCTTTCTTT

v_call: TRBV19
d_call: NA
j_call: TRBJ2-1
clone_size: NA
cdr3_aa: CASSIYRDNEQFF
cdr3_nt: TGTGCCAGTAGTATTTACAGGGACAATGAGCAGTTCTTC

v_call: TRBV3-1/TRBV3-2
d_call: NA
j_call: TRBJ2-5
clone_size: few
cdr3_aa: CASSLRLVEKTQYF
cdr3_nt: TGTGCCAGCAGCCTCAGACTAGTTGAAAAGACCCAGTACTTC

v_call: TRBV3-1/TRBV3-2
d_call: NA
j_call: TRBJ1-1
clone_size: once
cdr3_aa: CASSGGGENTEAFF
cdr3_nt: TGTGCCAGCAGCGGGGGGGGAGAGAACACTGAAGCTTTCTTT

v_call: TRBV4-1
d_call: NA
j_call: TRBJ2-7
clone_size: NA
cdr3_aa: CASSQEYQGPIEQYF
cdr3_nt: TGCGCCAGCAGCCAAGAATACCAGGGCCCTATCGAGCAGTACTTC

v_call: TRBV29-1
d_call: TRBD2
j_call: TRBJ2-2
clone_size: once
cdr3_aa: CSVGEGTGELFF
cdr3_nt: TGCAGCGTTGGGGAGGGAACCGGGGAGCTGTTTTTT

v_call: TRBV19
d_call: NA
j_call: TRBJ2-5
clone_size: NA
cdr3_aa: CASSPRAAPKETQYF
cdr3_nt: TGTGCCAGTAGTCCCCGTGCCGCCCCGAAGGAGACCCAGTACTTC

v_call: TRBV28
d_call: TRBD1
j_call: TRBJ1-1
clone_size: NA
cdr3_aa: CASSLGVQGGTEAFF
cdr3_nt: TGTGCCAGCAGTTTAGGGGTACAGGGGGGAACTGAAGCTTTCTTT

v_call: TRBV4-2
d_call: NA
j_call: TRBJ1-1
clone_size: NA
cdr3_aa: CASSQVGGPTPNTEAFF
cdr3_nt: TGTGCCAGCAGCCAAGTGGGGGGACCAACCCCGAACACTGAAGCTTTCTTT

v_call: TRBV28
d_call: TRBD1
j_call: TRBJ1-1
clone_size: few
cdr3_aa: CASSSPRTGNTEAFF
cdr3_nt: TGTGCCAGCAGTTCCCCGAGGACAGGGAACACTGAAGCTTTCTTT

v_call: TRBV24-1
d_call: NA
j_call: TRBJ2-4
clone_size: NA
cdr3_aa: CATSDLHFHSREGKNIQYF
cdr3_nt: TGTGCCACCAGTGATTTGCATTTTCATTCCAGGGAAGGCAAAAACATTCAGTACTTC

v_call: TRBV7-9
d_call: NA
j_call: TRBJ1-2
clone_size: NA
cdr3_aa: CASSLYLNYGYTF
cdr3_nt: TGTGCCAGCAGCTTATATCTCAACTATGGCTACACCTTC

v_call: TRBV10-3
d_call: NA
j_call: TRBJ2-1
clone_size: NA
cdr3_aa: CAISGGTPLGNEQFF
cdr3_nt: TGTGCCATCAGTGGGGGGACACCCCTGGGGAATGAGCAGTTCTTC

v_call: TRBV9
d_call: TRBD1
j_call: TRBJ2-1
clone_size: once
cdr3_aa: CASSVAGTGGDEQFF
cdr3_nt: TGTGCCAGCAGCGTCGCCGGGACAGGGGGCGATGAGCAGTTCTTC

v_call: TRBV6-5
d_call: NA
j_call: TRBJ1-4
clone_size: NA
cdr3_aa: CASIRYRATNEKLFF
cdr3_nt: TGTGCCAGCATCCGGTATAGGGCAACTAATGAAAAACTGTTTTTT

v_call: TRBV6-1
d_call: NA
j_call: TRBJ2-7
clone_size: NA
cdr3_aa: CASSEHGNRDYEQYF
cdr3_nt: TGTGCCAGCAGTGAACATGGGAACAGAGACTACGAGCAGTACTTC

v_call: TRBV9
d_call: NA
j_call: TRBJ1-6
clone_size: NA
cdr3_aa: CASSPSSGPANSPLHF
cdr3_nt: TGTGCCAGCAGTCCGAGCTCAGGGCCTGCGAATTCACCCCTCCACTTT

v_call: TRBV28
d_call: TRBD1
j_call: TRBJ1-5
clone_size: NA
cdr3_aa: CASNFRQGNQPQHF
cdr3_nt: TGTGCCAGCAATTTTCGACAGGGGAATCAGCCCCAGCATTTT

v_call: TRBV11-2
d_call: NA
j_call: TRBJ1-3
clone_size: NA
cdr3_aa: CASRVTGSGNTIYF
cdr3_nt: TGTGCCAGCAGAGTAACAGGGTCCGGAAACACCATATATTTT

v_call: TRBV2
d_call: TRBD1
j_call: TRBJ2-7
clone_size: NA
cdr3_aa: CASRGLADRAIDYEQYF
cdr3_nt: TGTGCCAGCAGGGGACTCGCGGACAGGGCCATTGACTACGAGCAGTACTTC

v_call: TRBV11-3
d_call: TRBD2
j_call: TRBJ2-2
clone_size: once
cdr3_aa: CASSPRGGGATGELFF
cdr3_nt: TGTGCCAGCAGCCCCCGGGGCGGGGGGGCCACCGGGGAGCTGTTTTTT

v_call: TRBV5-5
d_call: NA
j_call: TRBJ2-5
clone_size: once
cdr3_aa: CASSLSGAGGETQYF
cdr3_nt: TGTGCCAGCAGCTTAAGTGGGGCCGGTGGGGAGACCCAGTACTTC

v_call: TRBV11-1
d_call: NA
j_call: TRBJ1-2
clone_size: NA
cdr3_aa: CASSLATGSYGYTF
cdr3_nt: TGTGCCAGCAGCTTAGCGACAGGATCCTATGGCTACACCTTC

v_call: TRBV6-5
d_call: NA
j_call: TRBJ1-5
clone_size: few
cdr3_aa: CASRGQRNSNQPQHF
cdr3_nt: TGTGCCAGCAGAGGACAGAGAAATAGCAATCAGCCCCAGCATTTT

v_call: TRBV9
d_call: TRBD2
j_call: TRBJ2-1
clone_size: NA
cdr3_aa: CASSVQGSGGDEQFF
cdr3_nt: TGTGCCAGCAGCGTACAAGGAAGCGGGGGCGATGAGCAGTTCTTC

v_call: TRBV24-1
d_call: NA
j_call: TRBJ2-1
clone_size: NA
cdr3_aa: CATSDSRTAGHEQFF
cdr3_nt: TGTGCCACCAGTGATTCCCGGACGGCGGGACATGAGCAGTTCTTC

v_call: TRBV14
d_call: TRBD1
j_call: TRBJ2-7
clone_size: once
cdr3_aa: CASSRQGAGSYEQYF
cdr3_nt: TGTGCCAGCAGCCGACAGGGGGCGGGTAGCTACGAGCAGTACTTC

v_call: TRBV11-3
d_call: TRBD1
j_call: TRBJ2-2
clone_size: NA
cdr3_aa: CASSPSSTGAGELFF
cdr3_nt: TGTGCCAGCAGCCCCTCGAGCACAGGGGCCGGGGAGCTGTTTTTT

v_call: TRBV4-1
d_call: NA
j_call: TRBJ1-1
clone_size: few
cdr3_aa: CASRAGVGARTEAFF
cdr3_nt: TGCGCCAGCAGGGCGGGCGTGGGGGCGCGCACTGAAGCTTTCTTT

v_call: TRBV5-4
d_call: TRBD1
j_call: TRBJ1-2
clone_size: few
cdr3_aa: CASRWTGSYGYTF
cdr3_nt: TGTGCCAGCAGGTGGACAGGAAGCTATGGCTACACCTTC

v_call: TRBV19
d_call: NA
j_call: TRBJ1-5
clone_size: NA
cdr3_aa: CASSMNRAGQPQHF
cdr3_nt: TGTGCCAGTAGTATGAACAGGGCGGGTCAGCCCCAGCATTTT

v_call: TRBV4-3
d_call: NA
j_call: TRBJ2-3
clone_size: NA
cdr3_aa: CASSQELADTQYF
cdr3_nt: TGCGCCAGCAGCCAAGAACTGGCAGATACGCAGTATTTT

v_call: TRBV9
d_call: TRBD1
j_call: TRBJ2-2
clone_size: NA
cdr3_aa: CASNLQGVAGELFF
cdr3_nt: TGTGCCAGCAACTTACAGGGGGTCGCCGGGGAGCTGTTTTTT

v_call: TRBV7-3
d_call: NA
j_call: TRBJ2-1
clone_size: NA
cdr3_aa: CASSASSYNEQFF
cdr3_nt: TGTGCCAGCAGCGCTAGCTCCTACAATGAGCAGTTCTTC